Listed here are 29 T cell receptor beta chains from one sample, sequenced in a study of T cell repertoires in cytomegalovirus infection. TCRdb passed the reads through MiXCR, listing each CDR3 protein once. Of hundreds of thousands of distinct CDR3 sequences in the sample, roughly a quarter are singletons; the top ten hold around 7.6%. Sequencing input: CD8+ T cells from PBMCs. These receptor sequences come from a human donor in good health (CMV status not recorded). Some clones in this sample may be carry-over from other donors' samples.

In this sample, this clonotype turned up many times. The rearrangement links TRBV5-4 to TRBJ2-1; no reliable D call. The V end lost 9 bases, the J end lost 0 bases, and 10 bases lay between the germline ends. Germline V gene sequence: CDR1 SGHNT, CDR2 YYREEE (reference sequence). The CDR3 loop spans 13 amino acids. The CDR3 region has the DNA TGTGCCATACAGACGAGCTCCTACAATGAGCAGTTCTTC. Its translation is CAIQTSSYNEQFF.

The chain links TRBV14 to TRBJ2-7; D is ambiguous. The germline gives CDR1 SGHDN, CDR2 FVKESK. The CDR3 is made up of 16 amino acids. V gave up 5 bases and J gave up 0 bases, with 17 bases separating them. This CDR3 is CASSYRGEWSSYEQYF. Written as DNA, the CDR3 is TGTGCCAGCAGCTATCGTGGGGAATGGAGCTCCTACGAGCAGTACTTC.

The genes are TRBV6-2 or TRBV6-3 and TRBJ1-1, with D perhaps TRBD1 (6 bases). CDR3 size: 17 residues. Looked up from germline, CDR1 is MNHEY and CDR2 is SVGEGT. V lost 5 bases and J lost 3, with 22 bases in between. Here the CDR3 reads CASSPRKVRGMDTEAFF. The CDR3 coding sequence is TGTGCCAGCAGTCCTCGGAAGGTCAGGGGTATGGACACTGAAGCTTTCTTT.

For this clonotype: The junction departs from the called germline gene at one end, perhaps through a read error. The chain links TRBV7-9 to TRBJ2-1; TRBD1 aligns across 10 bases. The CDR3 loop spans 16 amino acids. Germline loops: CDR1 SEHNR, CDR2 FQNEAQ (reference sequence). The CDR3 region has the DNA TGTGTCAGCAGCTTAGCCAGGACAGGGGGTCTCAATGAGCAGTTCTTC. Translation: CVSSLARTGGLNEQFF. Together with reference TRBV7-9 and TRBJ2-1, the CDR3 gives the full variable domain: DTGVSQNPRHKITKRGQNVTFRCDPISEHNRLYWYRQTLGQGPEFLTYFQNEAQLEKSRLLSDRFSAERPKGSFSTLEIQRTEQGDSAMYLCVSSLARTGGLNEQFFGPGTRLTVL.

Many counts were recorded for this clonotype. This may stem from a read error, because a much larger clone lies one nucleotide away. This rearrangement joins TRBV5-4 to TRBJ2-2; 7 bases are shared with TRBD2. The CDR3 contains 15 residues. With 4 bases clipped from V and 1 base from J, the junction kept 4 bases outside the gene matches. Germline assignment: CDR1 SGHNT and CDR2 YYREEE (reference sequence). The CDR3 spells CASSPVAGNTGELFF. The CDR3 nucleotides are TGTGCCAGCAGCCCAGTAGCGGGGAACACCGGGGAGCTGTTTTTT.

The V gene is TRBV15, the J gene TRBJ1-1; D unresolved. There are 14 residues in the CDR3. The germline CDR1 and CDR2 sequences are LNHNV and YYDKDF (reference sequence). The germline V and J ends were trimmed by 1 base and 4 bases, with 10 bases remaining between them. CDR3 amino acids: CATSRAAIGTEAFF. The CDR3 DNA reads TGTGCCACCAGCAGAGCGGCCATCGGCACTGAAGCTTTCTTT. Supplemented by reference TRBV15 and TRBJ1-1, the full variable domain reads DAMVIQNPRYQVTQFGKPVTLSCSQTLNHNVMYWYQQKSSQAPKLLFHYYDKDFNNEADTPDNFQSRRPNTSFCFLDIRSPGLGDTAMYLCATSRAAIGTEAFFGQGTRLTVV.

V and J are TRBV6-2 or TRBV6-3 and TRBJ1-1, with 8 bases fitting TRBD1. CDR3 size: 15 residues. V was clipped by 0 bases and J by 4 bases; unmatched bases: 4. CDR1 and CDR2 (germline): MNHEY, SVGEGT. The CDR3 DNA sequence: TGTGCCAGCAGTTACTCCCAGGGGGCGGGCACTGAAGCTTTCTTT. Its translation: CASSYSQGAGTEAFF.

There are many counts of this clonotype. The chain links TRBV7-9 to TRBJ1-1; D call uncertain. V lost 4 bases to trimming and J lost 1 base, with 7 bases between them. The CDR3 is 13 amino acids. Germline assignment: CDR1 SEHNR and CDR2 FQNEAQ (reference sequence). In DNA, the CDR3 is TGTGCCAGCAGCTCGAGACAGAACACTGAAGCTTTCTTT. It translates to CASSSRQNTEAFF.

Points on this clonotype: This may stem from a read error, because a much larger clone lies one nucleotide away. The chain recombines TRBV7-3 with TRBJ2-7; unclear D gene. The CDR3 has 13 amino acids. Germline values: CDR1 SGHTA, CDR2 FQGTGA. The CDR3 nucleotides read TGTGCCAGCTCACCTGACAATTCCTACGGGCAGTACGTC. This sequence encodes CASSPDNSYGQYV.

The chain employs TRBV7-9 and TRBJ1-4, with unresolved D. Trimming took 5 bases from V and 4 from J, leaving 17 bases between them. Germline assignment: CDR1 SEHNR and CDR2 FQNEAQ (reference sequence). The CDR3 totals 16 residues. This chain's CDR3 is CASSPPPRGDNEKLFF. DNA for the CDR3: TGTGCCAGCAGCCCACCACCGCGGGGTGATAATGAAAAACTGTTTTTT. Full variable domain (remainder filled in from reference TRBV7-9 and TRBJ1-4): DTGVSQNPRHKITKRGQNVTFRCDPISEHNRLYWYRQTLGQGPEFLTYFQNEAQLEKSRLLSDRFSAERPKGSFSTLEIQRTEQGDSAMYLCASSPPPRGDNEKLFFGSGTQLSVL.

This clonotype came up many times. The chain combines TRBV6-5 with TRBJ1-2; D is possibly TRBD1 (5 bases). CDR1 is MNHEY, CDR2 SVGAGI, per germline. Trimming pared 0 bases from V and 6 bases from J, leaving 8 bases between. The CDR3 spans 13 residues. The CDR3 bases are TGTGCCAGCAGTTACTCATGGACAAATGGCTACACCTTC. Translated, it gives CASSYSWTNGYTF.

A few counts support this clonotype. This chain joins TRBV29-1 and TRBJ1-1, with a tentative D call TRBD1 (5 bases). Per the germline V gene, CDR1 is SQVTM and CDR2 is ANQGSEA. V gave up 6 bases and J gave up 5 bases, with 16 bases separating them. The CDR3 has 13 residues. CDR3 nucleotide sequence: TGCAGCGTCGTGGGATGGGGACGAACTGAAGCTTTCTTT. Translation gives CSVVGWGRTEAFF.

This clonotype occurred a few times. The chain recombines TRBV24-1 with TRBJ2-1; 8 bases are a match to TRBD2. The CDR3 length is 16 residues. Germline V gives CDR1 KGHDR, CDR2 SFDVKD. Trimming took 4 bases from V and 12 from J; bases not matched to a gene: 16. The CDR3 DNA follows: TGTGCCACCAGTGAGGCCGGGACTAGTCCCCCGGTTGGGCAGTTCTTC. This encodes CATSEAGTSPPVGQFF.

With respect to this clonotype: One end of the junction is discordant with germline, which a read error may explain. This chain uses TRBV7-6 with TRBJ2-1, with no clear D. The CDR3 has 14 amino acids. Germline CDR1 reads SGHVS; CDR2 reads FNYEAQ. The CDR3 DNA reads TGTGTCAGCAGCCCAGGCTGGAACCCCAATGAGCAGTTCTTC. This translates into CVSSPGWNPNEQFF.

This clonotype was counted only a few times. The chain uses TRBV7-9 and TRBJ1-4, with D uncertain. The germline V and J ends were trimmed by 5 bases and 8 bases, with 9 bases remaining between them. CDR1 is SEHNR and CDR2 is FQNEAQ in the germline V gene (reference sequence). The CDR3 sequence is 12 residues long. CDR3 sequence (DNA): TGTGCCAGCAGCCCCCCGCGCGAAAAACTGTTTTTT. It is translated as CASSPPREKLFF.

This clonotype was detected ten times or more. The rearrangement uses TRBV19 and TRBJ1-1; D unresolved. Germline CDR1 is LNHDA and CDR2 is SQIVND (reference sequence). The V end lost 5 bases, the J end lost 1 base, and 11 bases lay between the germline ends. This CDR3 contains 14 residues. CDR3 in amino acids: CASSPLEGNTEAFF. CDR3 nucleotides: TGTGCCAGTAGTCCACTTGAGGGGAACACTGAAGCTTTCTTT. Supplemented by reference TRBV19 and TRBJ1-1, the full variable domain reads DGGITQSPKYLFRKEGQNVTLSCEQNLNHDAMYWYRQDPGQGLRLIYYSQIVNDFQKGDIAEGYSVSREKKESFPLTVTSAQKNPTAFYLCASSPLEGNTEAFFGQGTRLTVV.

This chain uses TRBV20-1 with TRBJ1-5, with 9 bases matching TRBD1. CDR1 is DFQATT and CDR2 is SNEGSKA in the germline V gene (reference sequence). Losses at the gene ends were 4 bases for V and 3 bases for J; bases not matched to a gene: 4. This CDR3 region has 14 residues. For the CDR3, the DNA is TGCAGTGCTATAAGGACAGGGGTCAATCAGCCCCAGCATTTT. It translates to CSAIRTGVNQPQHF.

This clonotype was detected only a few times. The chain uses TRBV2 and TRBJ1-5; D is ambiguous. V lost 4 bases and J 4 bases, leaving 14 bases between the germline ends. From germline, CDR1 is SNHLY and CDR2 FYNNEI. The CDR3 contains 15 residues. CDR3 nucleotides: TGTGCCAGCAGTGTGAGGCGTCAGAGAAATCAGCCCCAGCATTTT. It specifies CASSVRRQRNQPQHF.

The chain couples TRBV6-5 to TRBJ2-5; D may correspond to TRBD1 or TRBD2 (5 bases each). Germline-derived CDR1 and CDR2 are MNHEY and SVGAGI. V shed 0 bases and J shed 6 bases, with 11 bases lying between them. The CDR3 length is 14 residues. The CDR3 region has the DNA TGTGCCAGCAGTTACTCGGGGGAGTTAAAGACCCAGTACTTC. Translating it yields CASSYSGELKTQYF.

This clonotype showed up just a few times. The CDR3 DNA reads TGCAGTGCTAGCGGCCCATCACCGTCCTACGAGCAGTACTTC. Amino acids: CSASGPSPSYEQYF. The V gene is TRBV20-1, the J gene TRBJ2-7, with unresolved D. Trimming cost V 3 bases and J 1 base, with 13 bases left between them. The CDR3 covers 14 residues. Germline lookup yields CDR1 DFQATT and CDR2 SNEGSKA (reference sequence).

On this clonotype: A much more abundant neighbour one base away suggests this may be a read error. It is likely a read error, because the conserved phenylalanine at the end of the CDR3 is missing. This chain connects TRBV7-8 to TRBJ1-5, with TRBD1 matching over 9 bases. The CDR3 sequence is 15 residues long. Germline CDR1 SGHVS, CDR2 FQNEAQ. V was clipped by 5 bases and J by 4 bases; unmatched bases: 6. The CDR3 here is CASSDRGQGNQPQHL. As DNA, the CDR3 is TGTGCCAGCAGCGACCGGGGACAGGGTAATCAGCCCCAGCATTTG.

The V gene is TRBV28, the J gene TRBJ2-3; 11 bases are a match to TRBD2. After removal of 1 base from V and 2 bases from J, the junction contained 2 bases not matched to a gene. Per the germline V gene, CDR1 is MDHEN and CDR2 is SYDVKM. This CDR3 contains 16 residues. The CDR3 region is CASSLSGLAATDTQYF. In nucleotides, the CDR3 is TGTGCCAGCAGTTTATCGGGACTAGCGGCCACAGATACGCAGTATTTT.

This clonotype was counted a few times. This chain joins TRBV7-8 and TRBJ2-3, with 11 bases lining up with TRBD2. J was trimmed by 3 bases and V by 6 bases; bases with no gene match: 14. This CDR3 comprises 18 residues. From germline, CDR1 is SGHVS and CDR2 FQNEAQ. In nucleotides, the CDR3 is TGTGCCAGCAGACGCCTAGCGGGGGGCGCTCAAGTGACAGATACGCAGTATTTT. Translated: CASRRLAGGAQVTDTQYF.

The CDR3 DNA sequence: TGTGCCAGCAGTTTCATCCCCGGGACAGGGGAAGCTTTCTTT. Its protein is CASSFIPGTGEAFF. The genes are TRBV6-2 or TRBV6-3 and TRBJ1-1; 9 nucleotides match TRBD1. J gave up 8 bases and V 4 bases, and 8 bases lay outside the gene matches. The CDR3 has 14 residues. In germline, CDR1 is MNHEY, CDR2 SVGEGT.

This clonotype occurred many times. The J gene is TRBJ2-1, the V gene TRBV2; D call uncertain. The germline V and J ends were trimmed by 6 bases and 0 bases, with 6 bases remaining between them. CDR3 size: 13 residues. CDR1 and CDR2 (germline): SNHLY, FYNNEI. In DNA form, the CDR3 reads TGTGCCAGCAGGGGTAACTCCTACAATGAGCAGTTCTTC. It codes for CASRGNSYNEQFF.

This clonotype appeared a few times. The CDR3 sequence is CASTPTGPGGYTF. DNA for the CDR3: TGTGCCAGCACCCCCACGGGTCCGGGCGGCTACACCTTC. This chain links TRBV12-3 or TRBV12-4 with TRBJ1-2; D uncertain. The V and J ends lost 7 bases and 8 bases respectively, with 17 bases between them. This CDR3 contains 13 residues.

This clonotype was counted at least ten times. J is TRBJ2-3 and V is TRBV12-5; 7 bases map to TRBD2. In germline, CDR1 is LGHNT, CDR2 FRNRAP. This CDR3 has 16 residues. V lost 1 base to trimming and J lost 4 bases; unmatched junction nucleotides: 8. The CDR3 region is CASGLAGTISPDTQYF. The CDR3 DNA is TGTGCTAGTGGTTTGGCCGGGACTATCTCCCCAGATACGCAGTATTTT.

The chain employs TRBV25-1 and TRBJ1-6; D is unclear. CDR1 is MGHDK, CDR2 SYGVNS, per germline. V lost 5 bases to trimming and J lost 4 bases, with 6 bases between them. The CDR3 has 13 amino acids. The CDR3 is CASSLRYNSPLHF. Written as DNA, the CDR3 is TGTGCCAGCAGTCTCCGGTATAATTCACCCCTCCACTTT.

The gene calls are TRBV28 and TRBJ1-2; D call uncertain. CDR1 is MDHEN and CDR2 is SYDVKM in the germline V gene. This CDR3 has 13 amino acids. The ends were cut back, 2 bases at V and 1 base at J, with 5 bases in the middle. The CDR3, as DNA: TGTGCCAGCAGTTTAGAGAATAACTATGGCTACACCTTC. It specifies CASSLENNYGYTF.